The 14 T cell receptor beta chains below were found in one sample sequenced in a study of shared clonotypes between healthy human individuals. Sequencing used immunoSEQ multiplex PCR; TCRdb keeps in-frame clones, though not all of them. The data show approximately 840,000 clones, with 90% to 98% seen just once and under 0.25% held by the top ten. In the naive CD8 group, cells lacked CD45RO and were positively selected for CCR7, so terminally differentiated effector memory CD45RA+ cells were left out. Source material: naive CD8+ T cells sorted from blood. These receptors were obtained from a man aged 25-45 years in good health.

This chain joins TRBV27 and TRBJ2-7; D possibly corresponds to TRBD2 (5 bases). The CDR3 length is 13 residues. V lost 0 bases to trimming and J lost 6 bases, with 9 bases between them. CDR1 and CDR2 (germline): MNHEY, SMNVEV (reference sequence). Here the CDR3 reads CASSLSGLSEQYF. The CDR3 DNA is TGTGCCAGCAGTTTATCCGGACTGAGCGAGCAGTACTTC.

Regarding this clone: The same CDR3 also results from other DNA sequences found in this sample. V is TRBV10-3 and J is TRBJ2-7; D not certain. The CDR3 extends over 15 amino acids. CDR1 ENHRY and CDR2 SYGVKD come from the germline V gene. Trimming left V 3 bases short and J 2 bases short, with 14 bases between. The chain's CDR3 is CAISDPPGGTYEQYF. The CDR3 DNA reads as TGTGCCATCAGTGACCCCCCCGGTGGCACCTACGAGCAGTACTTC.

This clone is a singleton in its sample. The V call is TRBV7-2, the J call TRBJ2-7; TRBD2 matches 7 bases. The CDR3 has 14 amino acids. In germline, CDR1 is SGHTA, CDR2 FQGNSA. Unmatched junction bases numbered 8, after V lost 5 bases and J lost 4 bases. This chain's CDR3 is CASSSRDYRYEQYF. The CDR3 DNA is TGTGCCAGCAGCAGCCGGGACTACCGTTACGAGCAGTACTTC.

The chain is built from TRBV2 and TRBJ2-1; TRBD2 matches 9 bases. This CDR3 is 13 amino acids long. The trim removed 6 bases at V and 8 bases at J, leaving 5 bases unmatched. Looked up from germline, CDR1 is SNHLY and CDR2 is FYNNEI. The CDR3 sequence: CASSGLASHEQFF. CDR3 in DNA: TGTGCCAGCAGCGGACTAGCGTCCCATGAGCAGTTCTTC.

This chain connects TRBV19 to TRBJ1-1; 10 bases match TRBD1. The V gene end was trimmed by 8 bases and the J gene end by 4 bases; junction bases not matched to a gene: 13. The germline V gene has CDR1 LNHDA and CDR2 SQIVND (reference sequence). The CDR3 is 16 amino acids. This CDR3 is CASAPRDRGVGTEAFF. In DNA form, the CDR3 reads TGTGCCAGTGCCCCCCGGGACAGGGGAGTGGGCACTGAAGCTTTCTTT.

For this clone: Other DNA sequences in this sample translate to the same CDR3. The J gene is TRBJ2-3, the V gene TRBV5-4; maybe TRBD2 (5 bases). V shed 4 bases and J shed 0 bases, with 9 bases lying between them. The CDR3 loop spans 14 amino acids. The germline gives CDR1 SGHNT, CDR2 YYREEE (reference sequence). CDR3 in amino acids: CASSGAASTDTQYF. In DNA, the CDR3 is TGTGCCAGCAGCGGAGCGGCGAGCACAGATACGCAGTATTTT.

This chain uses TRBV7-8 with TRBJ2-1, with D uncertain. The CDR3 is made up of 17 amino acids. Trimming took off 1 base at V and 2 bases at J, with 15 bases between the two ends. Per the germline V gene, CDR1 is SGHVS and CDR2 is FQNEAQ. The CDR3 DNA follows: TGTGCCAGCAGCTTAGTGGCTCTTGCTTCGGCCTACAATGAGCAGTTCTTC. Its protein product is CASSLVALASAYNEQFF. Drawing the rest from reference TRBV7-8 and TRBJ2-1, the complete variable domain is GAGVSQSPRYKVAKRGQDVALRCDPISGHVSLFWYQQALGQGPEFLTYFQNEAQLDKSGLPSDRFFAERPEGSVSTLKIQRTQQEDSAVYLCASSLVALASAYNEQFFGPGTRLTVL.

The V and J genes are TRBV28 and TRBJ1-5; D call uncertain. With 7 bases removed from V and 0 bases from J, the gap between germline ends came to 16 bases. CDR1 is MDHEN and CDR2 is SYDVKM in the germline V gene. The CDR3 covers 16 residues. CDR3 coding DNA: TGTGCCAGCAACTCTTATGGGAGATATAGCAATCAGCCCCAGCATTTT. Its translation: CASNSYGRYSNQPQHF. Supplemented by reference TRBV28 and TRBJ1-5, the full variable domain reads DVKVTQSSRYLVKRTGEKVFLECVQDMDHENMFWYRQDPGLGLRLIYFSYDVKMKEKGDIPEGYSVSREKKERFSLILESASTNQTSMYLCASNSYGRYSNQPQHFGDGTRLSIL.

J is TRBJ1-2 and V is TRBV19, with 8 bases matching TRBD1. Per the germline V gene, CDR1 is LNHDA and CDR2 is SQIVND (reference sequence). The CDR3 is 15 amino acids. J gave up 8 bases and V 3 bases, and 11 bases lay outside the gene matches. The CDR3 sequence: CASSMATDRGEGYTF. The CDR3 DNA sequence: TGTGCCAGTAGTATGGCCACAGACAGGGGCGAGGGCTACACCTTC.

The chain carries TRBV11-2 and TRBJ2-7; 10 bases match TRBD1. With V trimmed by 1 base and J by 6 bases, 6 bases remained unmatched. The CDR3 has 15 residues. Germline V gene sequence: CDR1 SGHAT, CDR2 FQNNGV. Here the CDR3 DNA reads TGTGCCAGCAGCTTAGGATTCCGGACAGGGGGCGAGCAGTACTTC. Its translation is CASSLGFRTGGEQYF.

The rearrangement links TRBV11-2 to TRBJ2-1; a weak D match, TRBD1 (6 bases). Germline V CDR1 and CDR2: SGHAT, FQNNGV. This CDR3 region has 15 residues. The V end lost 5 bases, the J end lost 2 bases, and 13 bases lay between the germline ends. CDR3: CASSSLRGTYNEQFF. The CDR3 DNA is TGTGCCAGCAGCAGCCTGAGGGGGACCTACAATGAGCAGTTCTTC.

This clone was observed once. This rearrangement joins TRBV25-1 to TRBJ2-2, with a tentative D call TRBD2 (6 bases). Germline CDR1 is MGHDK and CDR2 is SYGVNS. This CDR3 is built from 15 residues. With 2 bases removed from V and 5 bases from J, the gap between germline ends came to 12 bases. Written as DNA, the CDR3 is TGTGCCAGCAGTGAAGCCGGGAGCGGAACCGGGGAGCTGTTTTTT. Protein product: CASSEAGSGTGELFF.

CDR3 amino acids: CASTGNTGELFF. The CDR3 nucleotides read TGTGCCAGCACCGGGAACACCGGGGAGCTGTTTTTT. The rearrangement joins TRBV7-6 to TRBJ2-2; D remains ambiguous. The CDR3 spans 12 residues. Trimming pared 7 bases from V and 1 base from J, leaving 4 bases between. Germline CDR1 SGHVS, CDR2 FNYEAQ.

The rearrangement links TRBV5-1 to TRBJ2-1, with 13 bases matching TRBD2. The V gene's germline CDR1 is SGHRS and CDR2 YFSETQ. The J segment lost 5 bases and the V segment lost 0 bases, leaving 5 bases of the junction unmatched. CDR3 length: 17 amino acids. CDR3 protein: CASSLGTSGSYDNEQFF. The CDR3, as DNA: TGCGCCAGCAGCTTGGGGACTAGCGGGAGTTACGACAATGAGCAGTTCTTC.